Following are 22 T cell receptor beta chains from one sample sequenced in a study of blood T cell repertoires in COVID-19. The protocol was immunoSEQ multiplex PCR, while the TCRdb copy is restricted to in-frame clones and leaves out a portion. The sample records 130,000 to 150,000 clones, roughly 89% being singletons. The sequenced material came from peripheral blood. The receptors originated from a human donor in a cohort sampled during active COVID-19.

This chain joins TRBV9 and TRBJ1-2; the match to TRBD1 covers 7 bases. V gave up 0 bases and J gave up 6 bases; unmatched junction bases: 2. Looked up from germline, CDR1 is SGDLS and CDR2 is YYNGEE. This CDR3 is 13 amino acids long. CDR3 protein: CASSVGQGHGYTF. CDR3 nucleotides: TGTGCCAGCAGCGTAGGACAGGGACATGGCTACACCTTC.

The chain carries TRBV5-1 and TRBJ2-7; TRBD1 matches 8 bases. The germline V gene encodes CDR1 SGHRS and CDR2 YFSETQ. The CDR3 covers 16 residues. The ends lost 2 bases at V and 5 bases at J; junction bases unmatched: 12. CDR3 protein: CASSFSRGTGGHEQYF. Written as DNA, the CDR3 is TGCGCCAGCAGCTTTTCACGGGGGACAGGCGGTCACGAGCAGTACTTC.

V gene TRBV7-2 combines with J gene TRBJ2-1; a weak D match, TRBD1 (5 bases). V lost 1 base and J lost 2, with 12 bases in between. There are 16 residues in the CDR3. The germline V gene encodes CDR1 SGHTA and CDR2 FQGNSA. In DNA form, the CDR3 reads TGTGCCAGCAGCTTAGTTCGGCCGGACACCTACAATGAGCAGTTCTTC. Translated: CASSLVRPDTYNEQFF.

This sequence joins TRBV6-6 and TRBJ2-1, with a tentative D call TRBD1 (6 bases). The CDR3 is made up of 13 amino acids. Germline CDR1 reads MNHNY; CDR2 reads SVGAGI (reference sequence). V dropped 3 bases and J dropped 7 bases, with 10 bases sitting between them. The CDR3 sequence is CASSYFRGNEQFF. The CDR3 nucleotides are TGTGCCAGCAGTTATTTTAGGGGGAATGAGCAGTTCTTC.

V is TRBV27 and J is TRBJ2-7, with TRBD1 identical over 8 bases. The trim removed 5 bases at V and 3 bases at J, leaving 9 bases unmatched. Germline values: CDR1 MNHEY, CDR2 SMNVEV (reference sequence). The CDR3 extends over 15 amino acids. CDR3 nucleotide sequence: TGTGCCAGCAGTAAATGGACAGGGCGTGGCTACGAGCAGTACTTC. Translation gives CASSKWTGRGYEQYF.

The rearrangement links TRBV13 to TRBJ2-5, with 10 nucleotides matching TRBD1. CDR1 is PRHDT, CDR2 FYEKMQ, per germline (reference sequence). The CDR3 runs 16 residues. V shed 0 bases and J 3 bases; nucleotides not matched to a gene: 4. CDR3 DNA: TGTGCCAGCAGCTTAGGAGGGACAGGGGTAGAAGAGACCCAGTACTTC. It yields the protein CASSLGGTGVEETQYF. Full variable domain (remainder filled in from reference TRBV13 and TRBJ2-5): AAGVIQSPRHLIKEKRETATLKCYPIPRHDTVYWYQQGPGQDPQFLISFYEKMQSDKGSIPDRFSAQQFSDYHSELNMSSLELGDSALYFCASSLGGTGVEETQYFGPGTRLLVL.

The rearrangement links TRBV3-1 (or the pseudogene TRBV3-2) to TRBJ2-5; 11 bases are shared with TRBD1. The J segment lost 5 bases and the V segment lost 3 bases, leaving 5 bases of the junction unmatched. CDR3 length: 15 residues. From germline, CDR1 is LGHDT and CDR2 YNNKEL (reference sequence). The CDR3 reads CASSQGDRGMETQYF. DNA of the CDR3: TGTGCCAGCAGCCAGGGGGACAGGGGGATGGAGACCCAGTACTTC.

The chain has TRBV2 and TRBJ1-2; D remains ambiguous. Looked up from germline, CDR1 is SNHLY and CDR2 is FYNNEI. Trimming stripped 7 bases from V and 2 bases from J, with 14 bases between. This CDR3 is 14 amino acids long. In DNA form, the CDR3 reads TGTGCCAGCATCGAAGACAAGACCAACTATGGCTACACCTTC. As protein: CASIEDKTNYGYTF.

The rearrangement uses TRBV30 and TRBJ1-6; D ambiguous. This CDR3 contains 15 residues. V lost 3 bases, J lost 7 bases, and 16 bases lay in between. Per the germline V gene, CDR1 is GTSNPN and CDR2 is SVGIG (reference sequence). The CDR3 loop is CAWRRSGLMNSPLHF. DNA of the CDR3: TGTGCCTGGAGGAGGAGCGGACTGATGAATTCACCCCTCCACTTT.

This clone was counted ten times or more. CDR3 loop: CAISDTPHAGTEAFF. DNA of the CDR3: TGTGCCATCAGCGATACCCCCCATGCGGGCACTGAAGCTTTCTTT. This sequence joins TRBV10-3 and TRBJ1-1; no reliable D call. V dropped 6 bases and J dropped 4 bases, with 18 bases sitting between them. CDR3 length: 15 residues. Germline values: CDR1 ENHRY, CDR2 SYGVKD.

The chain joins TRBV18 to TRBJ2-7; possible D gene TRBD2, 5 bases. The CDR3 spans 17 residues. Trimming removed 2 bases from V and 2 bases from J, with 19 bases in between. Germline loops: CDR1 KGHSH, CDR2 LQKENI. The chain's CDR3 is CASSPGPPGNFPYEQYF. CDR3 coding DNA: TGTGCCAGCTCACCAGGGCCTCCCGGGAACTTCCCCTACGAGCAGTACTTC.

For the CDR3, the DNA is TGCGCCAGCAGTGAGGCCGTAGATAATTCACCCCTCCACTTT. Encoded protein: CASSEAVDNSPLHF. The V call is TRBV5-1, the J call TRBJ1-6, with D hard to call. V lost 5 bases, J lost 5 bases, and 11 bases lay in between. The CDR3 length is 14 residues. Germline V CDR1 and CDR2: SGHRS, YFSETQ.

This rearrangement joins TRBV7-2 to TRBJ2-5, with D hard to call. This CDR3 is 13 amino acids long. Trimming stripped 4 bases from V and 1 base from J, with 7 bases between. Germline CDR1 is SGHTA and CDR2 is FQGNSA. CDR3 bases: TGTGCCAGCAGCTGGGCATCCCAAGAGACCCAGTACTTC. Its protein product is CASSWASQETQYF.

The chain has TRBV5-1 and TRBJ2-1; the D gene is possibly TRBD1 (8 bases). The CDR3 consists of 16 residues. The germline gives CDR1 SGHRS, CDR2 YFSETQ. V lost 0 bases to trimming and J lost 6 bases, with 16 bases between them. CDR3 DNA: TGCGCCAGCAGCTTGGCTAGGACAGGGAGGGCCAATGAGCAGTTCTTC. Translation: CASSLARTGRANEQFF. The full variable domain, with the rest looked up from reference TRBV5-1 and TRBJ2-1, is KAGVTQTPRYLIKTRGQQVTLSCSPISGHRSVSWYQQTPGQGLQFLFEYFSETQRNKGNFPGRFSGRQFSNSRSEMNVSTLELGDSALYLCASSLARTGRANEQFFGPGTRLTVL.

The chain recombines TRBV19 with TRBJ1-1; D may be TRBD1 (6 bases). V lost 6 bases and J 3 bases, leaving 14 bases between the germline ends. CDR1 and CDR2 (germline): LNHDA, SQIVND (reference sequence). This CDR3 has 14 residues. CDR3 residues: CASRRTEYYTEAFF. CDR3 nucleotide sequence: TGTGCCAGTAGGCGGACAGAATATTACACTGAAGCTTTCTTT.

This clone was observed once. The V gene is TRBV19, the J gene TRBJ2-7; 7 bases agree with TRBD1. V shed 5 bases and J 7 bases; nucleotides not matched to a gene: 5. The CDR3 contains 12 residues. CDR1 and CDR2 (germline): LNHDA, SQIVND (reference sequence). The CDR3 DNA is TGTGCCAGTAGTCGGGACAGCTCAGAGCAGTACTTC. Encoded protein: CASSRDSSEQYF.

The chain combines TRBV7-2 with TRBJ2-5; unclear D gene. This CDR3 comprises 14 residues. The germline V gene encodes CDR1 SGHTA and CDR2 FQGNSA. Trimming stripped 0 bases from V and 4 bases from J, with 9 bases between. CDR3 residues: CASSLARQSETQYF. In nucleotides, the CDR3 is TGTGCCAGCAGCTTAGCCAGGCAGTCAGAGACCCAGTACTTC.

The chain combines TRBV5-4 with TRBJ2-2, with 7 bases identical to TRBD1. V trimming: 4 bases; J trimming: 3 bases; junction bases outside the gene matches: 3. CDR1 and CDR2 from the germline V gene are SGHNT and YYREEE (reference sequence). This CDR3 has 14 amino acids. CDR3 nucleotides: TGTGCCAGCAGCGCGCAGGGGGACACCGGGGAGCTGTTTTTT. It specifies CASSAQGDTGELFF.

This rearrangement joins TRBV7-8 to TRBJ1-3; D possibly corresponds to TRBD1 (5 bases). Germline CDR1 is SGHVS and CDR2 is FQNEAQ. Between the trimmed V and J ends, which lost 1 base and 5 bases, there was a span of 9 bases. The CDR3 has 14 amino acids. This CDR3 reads CASSLDGGRNTIYF. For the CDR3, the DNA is TGTGCCAGCAGCTTAGACGGGGGTAGAAACACCATATATTTT.

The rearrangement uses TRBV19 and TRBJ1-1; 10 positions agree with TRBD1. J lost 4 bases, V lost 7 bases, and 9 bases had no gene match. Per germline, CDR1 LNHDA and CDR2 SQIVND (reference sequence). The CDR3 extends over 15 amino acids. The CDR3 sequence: CASTLSWTGGTEAFF. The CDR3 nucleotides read TGTGCCAGTACCCTATCCTGGACAGGGGGCACTGAAGCTTTCTTT.

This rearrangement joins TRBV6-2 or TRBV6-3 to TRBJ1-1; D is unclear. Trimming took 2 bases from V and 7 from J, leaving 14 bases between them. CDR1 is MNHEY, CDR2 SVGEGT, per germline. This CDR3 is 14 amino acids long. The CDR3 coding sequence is TGTGCCAGCAGTTACGTAGAACCGCCCTTTGAAGCTTTCTTT. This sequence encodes CASSYVEPPFEAFF.

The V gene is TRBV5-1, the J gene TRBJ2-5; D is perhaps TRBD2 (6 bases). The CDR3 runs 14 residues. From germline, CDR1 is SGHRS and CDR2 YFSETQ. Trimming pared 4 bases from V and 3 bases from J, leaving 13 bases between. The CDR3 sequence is CASSRGTREETQYF. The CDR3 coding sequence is TGCGCCAGCAGCCGCGGGACCAGGGAAGAGACCCAGTACTTC.